Shown below are 10 T cell receptor beta chains from a single sample sequenced in a study of OX40 agonist ivuxolimab in advanced cancers. Sequencing was performed with immunoSEQ multiplex PCR; in TCRdb, only in-frame clones are kept and a portion is missing. The profile covers 80,000 to 100,000 clones, with 87% appearing a single time and roughly 0.5% taken by the ten largest. Sequences were derived from CD4+ or CD8+ T cells sorted from blood, sampled in a trial of the OX40 agonist ivuxolimab. Receptor source: an adult with an advanced solid tumor such as melanoma, head and neck, liver or kidney cancer.

The V call is TRBV7-2, the J call TRBJ1-3; D uncertain. Looked up from germline, CDR1 is SGHTA and CDR2 is FQGNSA. V was trimmed by 5 bases and J by 2 bases, leaving 16 bases between them. This CDR3 is built from 16 residues. The CDR3 region has the DNA TGTGCCAGCAGCCCGTCCCGGGGAGCTACTGGAAACACCATATATTTT. This codes for CASSPSRGATGNTIYF.

This clone occurred once. V and J are TRBV9 and TRBJ1-1; 8 bases align to TRBD1. Germline CDR1 SGDLS, CDR2 YYNGEE. This CDR3 contains 14 residues. Trimming took 4 bases from V and 7 from J; bases not matched to a gene: 9. CDR3 in DNA: TGTGCCAGCAGCCCTGGACCGACAGGGGTTGAAGCTTTCTTT. Residues: CASSPGPTGVEAFF. Full variable domain (missing parts from reference TRBV9 and TRBJ1-1): DSGVTQTPKHLITATGQRVTLRCSPRSGDLSVYWYQQSLDQGLQFLIQYYNGEERAKGNILERFSAQQFPDLHSELNLSSLELGDSALYFCASSPGPTGVEAFFGQGTRLTVV.

Here the CDR3 reads CASSLAGGRDTEAFF. Here the CDR3 DNA reads TGTGCCAGCAGCTTAGCAGGGGGCCGGGACACTGAAGCTTTCTTT. The chain employs TRBV7-9 and TRBJ1-1; 7 positions match TRBD1. The CDR3 spans 15 residues. Germline CDR1 and CDR2: SEHNR and FQNEAQ (reference sequence). V shed 0 bases and J 3 bases; nucleotides not matched to a gene: 4.

This clone turned up a few times. The rearrangement uses TRBV6-1 and TRBJ1-4; D is perhaps TRBD1 (5 bases). The V and J ends lost 6 bases and 7 bases respectively, with 15 bases between them. The CDR3 runs 14 residues. Germline V gene data show CDR1 as MNHNS and CDR2 as SASEGT. The CDR3 protein is CASRLRGSTEKLFF. The DNA of the CDR3 is TGTGCCAGCAGGTTACGGGGCTCCACTGAAAAACTGTTTTTT.

The J gene is TRBJ1-1, the V gene TRBV7-6; 7 bases fit TRBD1. The CDR3 loop spans 18 amino acids. With V trimmed by 0 bases and J by 4 bases, 14 bases remained unmatched. Germline values: CDR1 SGHVS, CDR2 FNYEAQ. CDR3 DNA: TGTGCCAGCAGCTTAGCCGGGAGGGGACAGTGGGGTTTCACTGAAGCTTTCTTT. It yields the protein CASSLAGRGQWGFTEAFF. Full variable domain (missing parts from reference TRBV7-6 and TRBJ1-1): GAGVSQSPRYKVTKRGQDVALRCDPISGHVSLYWYRQALGQGPEFLTYFNYEAQQDKSGLPNDRFSAERPEGSISTLTIQRTEQRDSAMYRCASSLAGRGQWGFTEAFFGQGTRLTVV.

The rearrangement joins TRBV5-1 to TRBJ2-7; 10 bases line up with TRBD2. This CDR3 is 15 amino acids long. Germline assignment: CDR1 SGHRS and CDR2 YFSETQ. Unmatched junction bases numbered 11, after V lost 5 bases and J lost 6 bases. As DNA, the CDR3 is TGCGCCAGCAGAACGACCGGGACTAGCGCTAGCGAGCAGTACTTC. Protein sequence: CASRTTGTSASEQYF.

About this clone: The missing conserved phenylalanine or tryptophan at the end of this CDR3 makes a read error likely. This rearrangement joins TRBV2 to TRBJ1-6; no firm D call. V lost 0 bases to trimming and J lost 10 bases, with 19 bases between them. The CDR3 length is 17 residues. Germline assignment: CDR1 SNHLY and CDR2 FYNNEI. CDR3 sequence reads: CASSEALQEWKISPLHL. DNA of the CDR3: TGTGCCAGCAGTGAAGCGCTTCAAGAGTGGAAGATATCACCCCTCCACCTT.

This chain connects TRBV11-2 to TRBJ2-3; tentatively, D is TRBD2 (7 bases). The ends were cut back, 4 bases at V and 4 bases at J, with 12 bases in the middle. The CDR3 has 14 amino acids. In germline, CDR1 is SGHAT, CDR2 FQNNGV. The CDR3 DNA is TGTGCCAGCAGCTGGGGGGGCCGTCCAGATACGCAGTATTTT. Amino acids: CASSWGGRPDTQYF.

The J gene is TRBJ2-1, the V gene TRBV19, with D maybe TRBD2 (6 bases). Trimming shortened V by 2 bases and J by 6 bases, and 11 bases separated the two germline ends. CDR3 length: 14 amino acids. The germline V gene encodes CDR1 LNHDA and CDR2 SQIVND (reference sequence). The CDR3 sequence: CASSILAGSNEQFF. The CDR3 nucleotides read TGTGCCAGTAGTATATTGGCGGGAAGCAATGAGCAGTTCTTC.

The V and J genes are TRBV6-1 and TRBJ1-3; tentative D call: TRBD1 (5 bases). V dropped 3 bases and J dropped 2 bases, with 11 bases sitting between them. CDR1 is MNHNS, CDR2 SASEGT, per germline. The CDR3 is made up of 15 amino acids. The CDR3 protein is CASSEGPTTGNTIYF. The CDR3 DNA sequence: TGTGCCAGCAGTGAGGGACCGACGACTGGAAACACCATATATTTT.